Below, 17 T cell receptor beta chains from the same sample are listed, as sequenced in a study of T cell repertoires in cytomegalovirus infection (dated by TCRdb to 2018 to 2020). For sequencing, an Illumina HiSeq 1500 was employed. TCRdb cleaned the public reads at Q25 with fastp, built clones with MiXCR and kept in-frame beta chains. CDR3 protein sequences are deduplicated, and each keeps its most common genes and DNA. The sample table lists a few hundred thousand distinct CDR3 sequences, roughly 9.5% of them with a count of one. In total, the top ten clones hold about 4.5% of the sample. Source material: PBMCs. The receptors shown here come from a human donor in good health (CMV status not recorded). Some clones in this sample may be carry-over from other donors' samples.

V usage is TRBV7-9 and J usage is TRBJ1-1; no clear D gene. Trimming removed 11 bases at V and 3 bases at J, with 10 bases between. Germline lookup yields CDR1 SEHNR and CDR2 FQNEAQ (reference sequence). This CDR3 has 11 amino acids. CDR3 sequence reads: CAVAGYTEAFF. Here the CDR3 DNA reads TGTGCCGTGGCGGGGTACACTGAAGCTTTCTTT.

This clonotype was counted at least ten times. The chain is built from TRBV7-2 and TRBJ2-2; 9 bases map to TRBD2. The germline V gene has CDR1 SGHTA and CDR2 FQGNSA. This CDR3 is 16 amino acids long. V dropped 0 bases and J dropped 5; count of bases not matched to a gene: 4. The CDR3 nucleotides are TGTGCCAGCAGCTTAGCCGGGACTAGCAGGACCGGGGAGCTGTTTTTT. Protein product: CASSLAGTSRTGELFF.

This clonotype occurred many times. The CDR3 region is CASSLGGVDYEQYF. CDR3 in DNA: TGTGCCAGCAGCTTAGGCGGGGTCGACTACGAGCAGTACTTC. The chain employs TRBV7-2 and TRBJ2-7, with D tentatively TRBD2 (6 bases). V dropped 1 base and J dropped 3 bases, with 10 bases sitting between them. The CDR3 is made up of 14 amino acids. Looked up from germline, CDR1 is SGHTA and CDR2 is FQGNSA.

This clonotype came up a few times. The rearrangement uses TRBV29-1 and TRBJ2-7; D is undetermined. Germline V gene sequence: CDR1 SQVTM, CDR2 ANQGSEA. Trimming left V 0 bases short and J 3 bases short, with 9 bases between. The CDR3 sequence is 13 residues long. The CDR3 sequence: CSVEELSGYEQYF. CDR3 bases: TGCAGCGTTGAAGAATTATCCGGCTACGAGCAGTACTTC.

With respect to this clonotype: An end of the junction does not agree with germline; a read error may underlie this. The chain couples TRBV19 to TRBJ2-4, with D possibly matching TRBD1 (5 bases). Germline V gene data show CDR1 as LNHDA and CDR2 as SQIVND (reference sequence). The CDR3 totals 16 residues. Here the CDR3 DNA reads TGTGCCAGTAGTATGGGGCAGGGTGGCGGTGGAAACACTCAGTACTTC. As protein: CASSMGQGGGGNTQYF.

This clonotype has a handful of counts. J is TRBJ2-7 and V is TRBV6-1; the D is unclear. Looked up from germline, CDR1 is MNHNS and CDR2 is SASEGT. CDR3 length equals 12 residues. Trimming took 2 bases from V and 7 from J, leaving 9 bases between them. The CDR3, as DNA: TGTGCCAGCAGTGAACTGGTTGGAGAGCAGTACTTC. The encoded protein is CASSELVGEQYF.

This clonotype was recorded many times. The V call is TRBV7-2, the J call TRBJ2-5; D may correspond to TRBD1 or TRBD2 (6 bases each). Germline V CDR1 and CDR2: SGHTA, FQGNSA. This CDR3 region has 13 residues. V was clipped by 5 bases and J by 1 base, with 8 bases between them. CDR3 amino acids: CASSRGLQETQYF. The CDR3 bases are TGTGCCAGCAGCCGGGGGCTCCAAGAGACCCAGTACTTC.

This clonotype was observed a handful of times. This chain connects TRBV29-1 to TRBJ2-5; 7 nucleotides align to TRBD1. The germline V gene has CDR1 SQVTM and CDR2 ANQGSEA. The CDR3 sequence is 14 residues long. V was clipped by 4 bases and J by 1 base; unmatched bases: 6. The CDR3 nucleotides read TGCAGCGTTGTCGACAGGGATATCCAAGAGACCCAGTACTTC. Its protein is CSVVDRDIQETQYF.

J is TRBJ2-1 and V is TRBV5-1; a possible D gene is TRBD1 (6 bases). The CDR3 runs 13 residues. V lost 4 bases to trimming and J lost 6 bases, with 11 bases between them. Looked up from germline, CDR1 is SGHRS and CDR2 is YFSETQ. CDR3 DNA sequence: TGCGCCAGCAGCCCGGACAGAGCCAATGAGCAGTTCTTC. Amino acids: CASSPDRANEQFF.

This clonotype was counted between two and nine times. The gene calls are TRBV2 and TRBJ2-3, with D hard to call. Trimming removed 2 bases from V and 9 bases from J, with 9 bases in between. Germline CDR1 is SNHLY and CDR2 is FYNNEI. The CDR3 totals 12 residues. Written as DNA, the CDR3 is TGTGCCAGCAGTGAAAAGCTCCAAACGCAGTATTTT. Amino acids: CASSEKLQTQYF.

This clonotype was seen ten or more times. The chain combines TRBV7-2 with TRBJ1-6; weak D call: TRBD1 (6 bases). Germline assignment: CDR1 SGHTA and CDR2 FQGNSA. V was pared by 6 bases and J by 7 bases, with 16 bases between. The CDR3 has 15 amino acids. The CDR3 here is CASRREGGLNSPLHF. CDR3 DNA: TGTGCCAGCAGACGAGAGGGGGGATTGAATTCACCCCTCCACTTT.

This clonotype showed up many times. J is TRBJ2-3 and V is TRBV7-2; D might be TRBD2 (6 bases). Germline V CDR1 and CDR2: SGHTA, FQGNSA. Trimming left V 4 bases short and J 2 bases short, with 16 bases between. There are 16 residues in the CDR3. CDR3 sequence reads: CASSSELAEPTDTQYF. The CDR3 DNA follows: TGTGCCAGCAGCTCGGAATTAGCGGAGCCCACAGATACGCAGTATTTT.

This clonotype was observed many times. The genes are TRBV3-1 and TRBJ1-5, with unresolved D. The germline gives CDR1 LGHDT, CDR2 YNNKEL (reference sequence). V was trimmed by 0 bases and J by 7 bases, leaving 13 bases between them. The CDR3 consists of 15 residues. CDR3 region: CASSQDQTIGQPQHF. The CDR3 bases are TGTGCCAGCAGCCAAGATCAAACAATCGGGCAGCCCCAGCATTTT.

This clonotype was observed many times. The chain combines TRBV7-8 with TRBJ1-4; maybe TRBD1 (6 bases). Germline CDR1 is SGHVS and CDR2 is FQNEAQ. This CDR3 region has 15 residues. V lost 2 bases and J lost 5, with 12 bases in between. The DNA of the CDR3 is TGTGCCAGCAGCTTAACCGGGGGCCGGAATGAAAAACTGTTTTTT. Translation gives CASSLTGGRNEKLFF.

There are many counts of this clonotype. The chain joins TRBV4-1 to TRBJ2-7, with TRBD1 matching over 8 bases. This CDR3 contains 15 residues. CDR1 and CDR2 from the germline V gene are MGHRA and YSYEKL. V lost 4 bases to trimming and J lost 4 bases; unmatched junction nucleotides: 9. CDR3 coding DNA: TGCGCCAGCAGCCCTATGGACAGGGTTGAATACGAGCAGTACTTC. This translates into CASSPMDRVEYEQYF.

This clonotype was found many times. The chain links TRBV12-5 to TRBJ1-2; 10 bases align to TRBD1. Germline V CDR1 and CDR2: LGHNT, FRNRAP. Trimming at V came to 2 bases and at J to 4 bases, leaving 7 bases not matched to a gene. This CDR3 is 16 amino acids long. The CDR3 loop is CASGLPRGQGGYGYTF. As DNA, the CDR3 is TGTGCTAGTGGTTTGCCACGAGGACAGGGGGGCTATGGCTACACCTTC. Full variable domain (outside the CDR3, taken from reference TRBV12-5 and TRBJ1-2): DARVTQTPRHKVTEMGQEVTMRCQPILGHNTVFWYRQTMMQGLELLAYFRNRAPLDDSGMPKDRFSAEMPDATLATLKIQPSEPRDSAVYFCASGLPRGQGGYGYTFGSGTRLTVV.

The chain recombines TRBV9 with TRBJ1-2, with D hard to call. Germline V gene lookup returns CDR1 SGDLS and CDR2 YYNGEE. The ends were cut back, 1 base at V and 5 bases at J, with 12 bases in the middle. The CDR3 contains 14 residues. Here the CDR3 reads CASSVSGSLYGYTF. In DNA, the CDR3 is TGTGCCAGCAGCGTATCCGGGTCCCTTTATGGCTACACCTTC.